The entry below gives a single T cell receptor (beta chain) sequence along with its context. Its antigen remains unidentified. The data were obtained in a study of T cell repertoires in cytomegalovirus infection. Overall study context: In the study, CMV epitopes included recently identified HLA-C-restricted and well-studied HLA-B-restricted ones. Indications came from public TCR beta signatures; they pointed to CMV infection and to a matching HLA type.

The ends were cut back, 8 bases at V and 4 bases at J, with 23 bases in the middle. The CDR3 contains 16 residues. Germline lookup yields CDR1 SGHTA and CDR2 FQGNSA. TCRdb reprocessed the reads with MiXCR, giving one entry per CDR3 protein. The sample lists roughly 69,000 distinct CDR3 sequences, about 30% seen once, with roughly 65% in the top ten. General study results and limits: Summed frequency of public TCR beta families distinguished CMV carriers with the relevant HLA. The ex vivo response was dominated by HLA-C-restricted CMV-specific TCR beta clonotypes.

This chain links TRBV7-2 with TRBJ1-2; D unresolved. The material sequenced was CD8+ T cells from cultured PBMCs, taken from culture after CMV antigen stimulation. The sequence was collected from a human donor in good health (CMV status not recorded). Some clones in this sample may be carry-over from other donors' samples. The DNA for the CDR3 is TGTGCCAGCCTCCCCCTAGCGGGGTCGGTACTCTATGGCTACACCTTC. Its translation: CASLPLAGSVLYGYTF.